These 23 T cell receptor beta chains were sequenced from one sample in a study of blood T cell repertoires in COVID-19. Some clones are missing from TCRdb's copy, which holds only in-frame ones; the method was immunoSEQ multiplex PCR. Among a few hundred thousand clones listed, 90% were seen once. Sequencing was carried out using peripheral blood. These receptor sequences come from a woman aged 25 to 39 with COVID-19, enrolled during active disease.

The V gene is TRBV19, the J gene TRBJ1-1; tentatively, D is TRBD1 (5 bases). The germline V and J ends were trimmed by 6 bases and 6 bases, with 20 bases remaining between them. In germline, CDR1 is LNHDA, CDR2 SQIVND (reference sequence). The CDR3 runs 15 residues. This CDR3 reads CASRGEFGWGPEAFF. CDR3 sequence (DNA): TGTGCCAGTAGGGGTGAGTTTGGGTGGGGCCCTGAAGCTTTCTTT.

This clone has a single count. The chain combines TRBV25-1 with TRBJ1-2; 7 positions match TRBD1. Germline V gene data show CDR1 as MGHDK and CDR2 as SYGVNS. The CDR3 has 16 amino acids. V shed 5 bases, J shed 1 base, and the junction held 10 bases outside the gene matches. CDR3 nucleotide sequence: TGTGCCAGCAGTCCTACGCCGGGACAGCTTAACTATGGCTACACCTTC. Its translation is CASSPTPGQLNYGYTF.

The CDR3 is CAATRDRDSPLHF. DNA for the CDR3: TGTGCCGCCACCCGGGACAGGGATTCACCCCTCCACTTT. The chain carries TRBV10-3 and TRBJ1-6, with 9 bases fitting TRBD1. The CDR3 runs to 13 residues. V lost 11 bases and J lost 8; bases outside the gene matches: 7. Germline-derived CDR1 and CDR2 are ENHRY and SYGVKD.

CDR3 bases: TGTGCCAGTAGTATCGAAGGGGGCGTTCAGCCCCAGCATTTT. It specifies CASSIEGGVQPQHF. The V and J genes are TRBV19 and TRBJ1-5, with 7 bases fitting TRBD1. V dropped 3 bases and J dropped 6; count of bases not matched to a gene: 5. The CDR3 covers 14 residues. CDR1 is LNHDA, CDR2 SQIVND, per germline (reference sequence).

This clone was seen just once. The J gene is TRBJ2-7, the V gene TRBV28; maybe TRBD1 (5 bases). Germline loops: CDR1 MDHEN, CDR2 SYDVKM. V was shortened by 7 bases and J by 7 bases, with 17 bases between the two germline ends. The CDR3 contains 13 residues. This chain's CDR3 is CASNFGTGPEQYF. DNA for the CDR3: TGTGCCAGCAACTTTGGTACAGGCCCTGAGCAGTACTTC.

This clone appeared a single time. The chain links TRBV5-1 to TRBJ1-6; TRBD1 agrees at 7 bases. Trimming at V came to 2 bases and at J to 3 bases, leaving 11 bases not matched to a gene. This CDR3 has 18 residues. Germline V lookup: CDR1 SGHRS, CDR2 YFSETQ. CDR3 DNA: TGCGCCAGCAGCTTTGGCCCCCGGGACAGAAGCTATAATTCACCCCTCCACTTT. It codes for CASSFGPRDRSYNSPLHF.

The rearrangement joins TRBV7-3 to TRBJ2-3; no reliable D call. Trimming stripped 2 bases from V and 0 bases from J, with 3 bases between. Germline CDR1 is SGHTA and CDR2 is FQGTGA. This CDR3 has 13 residues. The CDR3 loop reads CASSLPSTDTQYF. DNA for the CDR3: TGTGCCAGCAGCTTACCTAGCACAGATACGCAGTATTTT.

This chain uses TRBV5-1 with TRBJ2-3; D is possibly TRBD1 (6 bases). Trimming took off 0 bases at V and 9 bases at J, with 17 bases between the two ends. From germline, CDR1 is SGHRS and CDR2 YFSETQ. The CDR3 is made up of 15 amino acids. CDR3 sequence (DNA): TGCGCCAGCAGCTTGGATGGGGGCGCGGTAGGGACGCAGTATTTT. Amino acid sequence: CASSLDGGAVGTQYF.

The chain joins TRBV11-3 to TRBJ2-1; TRBD2 matches 10 bases. Germline V lookup: CDR1 SGHNT, CDR2 YENEEA. V was clipped by 5 bases and J by 6 bases; unmatched bases: 7. The CDR3 totals 15 residues. The CDR3 DNA is TGTGCCAGCAGCCTAGCGGGAGAGCCCTCCAATGAGCAGTTCTTC. It translates to CASSLAGEPSNEQFF.

In this sample, this clone turned up a few times. The genes are TRBV4-1 and TRBJ1-5, with D perhaps TRBD1 (5 bases). Germline assignment: CDR1 MGHRA and CDR2 YSYEKL. The CDR3 has 13 residues. Deletions cut 6 bases from V and 1 base from J, with 7 bases between. CDR3 in DNA: TGCGCCAGCAGTGACAGCAGCAATCAGCCCCAGCATTTT. Protein: CASSDSSNQPQHF.

This chain links TRBV5-8 with TRBJ1-4; D may be TRBD1 (5 bases). Germline V lookup: CDR1 SGHTS, CDR2 YDEGEE. V dropped 0 bases and J dropped 7 bases, with 16 bases sitting between them. The CDR3 sequence is 16 residues long. CDR3 region: CASSLGSDGGGEKLFF. The CDR3 nucleotides read TGTGCCAGCAGCTTGGGATCCGACGGGGGTGGTGAAAAACTGTTTTTT. The whole variable domain, remainder taken from reference TRBV5-8 and TRBJ1-4, is EAGVTQSPTHLIKTRGQQATLRCSPISGHTSVYWYQQALGLGLQFLLWYDEGEERNRGNFPPRFSGRQFPNYSSELNVNALELEDSALYLCASSLGSDGGGEKLFFGSGTQLSVL.

The gene calls are TRBV2 and TRBJ1-5; tentatively, D is TRBD1 (5 bases). V was shortened by 5 bases and J by 7 bases, with 9 bases between the two germline ends. CDR1 SNHLY and CDR2 FYNNEI come from the germline V gene. This CDR3 has 12 residues. The CDR3 protein is CASSWDFQPQHF. The CDR3, as DNA: TGTGCCAGCAGTTGGGACTTCCAGCCCCAGCATTTT.

This rearrangement joins TRBV28 to TRBJ1-1; possible D gene TRBD1, 5 bases. CDR1 MDHEN and CDR2 SYDVKM come from the germline V gene. The CDR3 extends over 13 amino acids. Trimming removed 2 bases from V and 4 bases from J, with 8 bases in between. The CDR3 sequence is CASSLPGGTEAFF. CDR3 in DNA: TGTGCCAGCAGTTTACCGGGGGGCACTGAAGCTTTCTTT. The variable domain in full, completed from reference TRBV28 and TRBJ1-1, reads DVKVTQSSRYLVKRTGEKVFLECVQDMDHENMFWYRQDPGLGLRLIYFSYDVKMKEKGDIPEGYSVSREKKERFSLILESASTNQTSMYLCASSLPGGTEAFFGQGTRLTVV.

As regards this clone: Other DNA sequences from this sample encode an identical CDR3 as well. This chain connects TRBV5-5 to TRBJ2-3; TRBD2 matches at 7 bases. From germline, CDR1 is SGHKS and CDR2 YYEKEE (reference sequence). This CDR3 contains 15 residues. Losses at the gene ends were 0 bases for V and 2 bases for J; bases not matched to a gene: 3. Here the CDR3 reads CASSLGLAVTDTQYF. As DNA, the CDR3 is TGTGCCAGCAGCTTGGGGCTAGCGGTCACAGATACGCAGTATTTT.

CDR3 protein: CASSVALATGELFF. Here the CDR3 DNA reads TGTGCCAGCAGTGTCGCCCTGGCCACCGGGGAGCTGTTTTTT. The V gene is TRBV3-1 (or the pseudogene TRBV3-2), the J gene TRBJ2-2; D gene ambiguous. The CDR3 has 14 residues. V was clipped by 6 bases and J by 4 bases, with 12 bases between them. CDR1 is LGHDT, CDR2 YNNKEL, per germline (reference sequence).

J is TRBJ1-2 and V is TRBV7-8, with a possible D match to TRBD1 (6 bases). The CDR3 runs to 14 residues. V gave up 1 base and J gave up 4 bases, with 10 bases separating them. Per the germline V gene, CDR1 is SGHVS and CDR2 is FQNEAQ. In nucleotides, the CDR3 is TGTGCCAGCAGCTTAGGGGACAAGGTCTATGGCTACACCTTC. Its translation: CASSLGDKVYGYTF.

The chain links TRBV28 to TRBJ2-7; D is perhaps TRBD2 (5 bases). The germline CDR1 and CDR2 sequences are MDHEN and SYDVKM. The CDR3 is 13 residues long. V was pared by 5 bases and J by 6 bases, with 14 bases between. CDR3 amino acids: CASSRAGSGEQYF. CDR3 bases: TGTGCCAGCAGTAGGGCGGGTTCGGGCGAGCAGTACTTC.

The chain has TRBV28 and TRBJ1-1, with D possibly matching TRBD1 (6 bases). The CDR3 length is 15 residues. Trimming cost V 6 bases and J 0 bases, with 14 bases left between them. The germline V gene encodes CDR1 MDHEN and CDR2 SYDVKM. Here the CDR3 DNA reads TGTGCCAGCAGATTAGAACAGGGACTGAACACTGAAGCTTTCTTT. This gives the protein CASRLEQGLNTEAFF.

This CDR3 is CASSGTGPYEQYF. The CDR3 nucleotides read TGTGCCAGCAGTGGGACAGGGCCCTACGAGCAGTACTTC. The chain has TRBV28 and TRBJ2-7; 9 bases are a match to TRBD1. The CDR3 has 13 amino acids. CDR1 is MDHEN and CDR2 is SYDVKM in the germline V gene. After removal of 5 bases from V and 2 bases from J, the junction contained 1 base not matched to a gene.

The V and J genes are TRBV6-1 and TRBJ1-3; D gene ambiguous. The germline CDR1 and CDR2 sequences are MNHNS and SASEGT. CDR3 size: 15 residues. V lost 3 bases to trimming and J lost 0 bases, with 9 bases between them. The CDR3 DNA follows: TGTGCCAGCAGTGACAGTTCTCTCTCTGGAAACACCATATATTTT. As protein: CASSDSSLSGNTIYF.

The chain combines TRBV7-9 with TRBJ2-3, with D unresolved. CDR1 and CDR2 from the germline V gene are SEHNR and FQNEAQ (reference sequence). The CDR3 length is 14 residues. With 6 bases removed from V and 2 bases from J, the gap between germline ends came to 12 bases. The CDR3 sequence: CASSPAGHTDTQYF. The CDR3, as DNA: TGTGCCAGCAGTCCCGCAGGCCACACAGATACGCAGTATTTT.

V is TRBV3-1 (or the pseudogene TRBV3-2) and J is TRBJ2-5, with a possible D match to TRBD2 (5 bases). Germline values: CDR1 LGHDT, CDR2 YNNKEL (reference sequence). V was shortened by 6 bases and J by 2 bases, with 10 bases between the two germline ends. CDR3 length: 13 residues. CDR3 residues: CASRAELQETQYF. DNA of the CDR3: TGTGCCAGCAGAGCGGAACTACAAGAGACCCAGTACTTC.

This clone was seen once. The V and J genes are TRBV5-4 and TRBJ2-5; D gene unclear. V was clipped by 2 bases and J by 1 base, with 9 bases between them. The CDR3 consists of 14 residues. CDR1 is SGHNT and CDR2 is YYREEE in the germline V gene (reference sequence). CDR3 bases: TGTGCCAGCAGCTTTTCTGGCGGCCAAGAGACCCAGTACTTC. As protein: CASSFSGGQETQYF.